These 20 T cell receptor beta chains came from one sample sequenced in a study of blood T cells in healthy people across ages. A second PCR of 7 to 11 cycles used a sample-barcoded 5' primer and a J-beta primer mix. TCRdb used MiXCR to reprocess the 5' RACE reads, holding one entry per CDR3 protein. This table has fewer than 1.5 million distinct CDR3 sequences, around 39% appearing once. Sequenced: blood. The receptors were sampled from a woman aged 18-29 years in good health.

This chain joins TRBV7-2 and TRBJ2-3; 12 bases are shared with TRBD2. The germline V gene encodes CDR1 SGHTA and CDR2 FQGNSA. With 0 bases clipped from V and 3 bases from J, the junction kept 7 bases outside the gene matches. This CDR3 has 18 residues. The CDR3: CASSLAWASGRGTDTQYF. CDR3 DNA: TGTGCCAGCAGCTTAGCGTGGGCTAGCGGGAGGGGTACAGATACGCAGTATTTT.

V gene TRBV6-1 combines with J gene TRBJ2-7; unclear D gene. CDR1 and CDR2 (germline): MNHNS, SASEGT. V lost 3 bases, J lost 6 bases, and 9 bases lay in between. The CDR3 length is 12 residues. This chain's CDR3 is CASSEGPTEQYF. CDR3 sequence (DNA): TGTGCCAGCAGTGAGGGTCCCACCGAGCAGTACTTC.

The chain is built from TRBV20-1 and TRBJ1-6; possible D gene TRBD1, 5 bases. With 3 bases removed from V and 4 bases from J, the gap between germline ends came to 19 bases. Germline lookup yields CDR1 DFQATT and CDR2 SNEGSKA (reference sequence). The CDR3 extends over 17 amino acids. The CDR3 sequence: CSASYELGGPYNSPLHF. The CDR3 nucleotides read TGCAGTGCTAGTTACGAGCTCGGGGGACCGTATAATTCACCCCTCCACTTT.

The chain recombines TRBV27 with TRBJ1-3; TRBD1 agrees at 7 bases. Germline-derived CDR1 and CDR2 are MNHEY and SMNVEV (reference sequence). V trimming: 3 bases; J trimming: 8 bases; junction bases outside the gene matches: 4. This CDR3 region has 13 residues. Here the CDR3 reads CASSFSGGDTIYF. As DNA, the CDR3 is TGTGCCAGCAGTTTCTCAGGGGGGGACACCATATATTTT.

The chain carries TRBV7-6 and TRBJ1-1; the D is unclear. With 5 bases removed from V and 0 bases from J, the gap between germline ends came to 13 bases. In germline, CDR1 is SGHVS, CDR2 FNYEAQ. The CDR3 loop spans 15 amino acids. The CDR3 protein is CASSPITGLNTEAFF. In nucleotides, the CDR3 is TGTGCCAGCAGCCCTATTACCGGGCTGAACACTGAAGCTTTCTTT.

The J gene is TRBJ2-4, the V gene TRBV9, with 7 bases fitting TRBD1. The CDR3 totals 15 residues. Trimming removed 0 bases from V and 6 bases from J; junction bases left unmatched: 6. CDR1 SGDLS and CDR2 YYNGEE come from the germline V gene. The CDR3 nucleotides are TGTGCCAGCAGCGTAGGAGACAGGGAAAGAAACATTCAGTACTTC. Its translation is CASSVGDRERNIQYF.

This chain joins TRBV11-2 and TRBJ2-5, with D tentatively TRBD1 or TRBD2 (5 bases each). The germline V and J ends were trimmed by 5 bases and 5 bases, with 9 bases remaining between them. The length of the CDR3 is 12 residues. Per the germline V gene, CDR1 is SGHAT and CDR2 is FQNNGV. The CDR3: CASSRWGETQYF. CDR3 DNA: TGTGCCAGCAGCCGTTGGGGGGAGACCCAGTACTTC.

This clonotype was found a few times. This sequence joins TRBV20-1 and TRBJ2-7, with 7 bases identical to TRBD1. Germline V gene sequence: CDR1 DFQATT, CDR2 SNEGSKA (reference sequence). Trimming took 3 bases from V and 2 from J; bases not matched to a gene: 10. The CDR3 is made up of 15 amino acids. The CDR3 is CSARTRGQTTYEQYF. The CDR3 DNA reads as TGCAGTGCTAGGACCCGGGGACAGACTACCTACGAGCAGTACTTC.

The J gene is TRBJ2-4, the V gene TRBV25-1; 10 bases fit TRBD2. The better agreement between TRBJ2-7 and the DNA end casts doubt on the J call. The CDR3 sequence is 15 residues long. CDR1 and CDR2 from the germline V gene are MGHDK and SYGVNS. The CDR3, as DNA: TGTGCCAGCAGTGGAATAGCGGGGGGACGCTACGAGCAGTACTTC. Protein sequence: CASSGIAGGRYEQYF.

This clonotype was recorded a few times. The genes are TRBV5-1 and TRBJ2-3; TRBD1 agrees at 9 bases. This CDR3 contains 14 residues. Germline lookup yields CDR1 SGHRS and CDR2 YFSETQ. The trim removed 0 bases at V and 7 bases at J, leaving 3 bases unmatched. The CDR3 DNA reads TGCGCCAGCAGCTTGGGGACAGGGGTTAATACGCAGTATTTT. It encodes CASSLGTGVNTQYF.

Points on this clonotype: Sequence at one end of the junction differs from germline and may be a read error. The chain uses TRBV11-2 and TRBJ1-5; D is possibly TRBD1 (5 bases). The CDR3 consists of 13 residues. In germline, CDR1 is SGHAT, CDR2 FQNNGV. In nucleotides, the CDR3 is TGTGCCGGCAGCTTACACAGGTCATCGTTACAGCATTTT. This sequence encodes CAGSLHRSSLQHF.

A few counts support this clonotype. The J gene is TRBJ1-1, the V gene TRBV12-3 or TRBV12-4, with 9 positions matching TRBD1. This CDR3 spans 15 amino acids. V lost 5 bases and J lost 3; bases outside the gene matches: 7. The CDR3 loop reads CASSGQGRKDTEAFF. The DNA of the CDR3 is TGTGCCAGCAGTGGACAGGGGAGGAAGGACACTGAAGCTTTCTTT.

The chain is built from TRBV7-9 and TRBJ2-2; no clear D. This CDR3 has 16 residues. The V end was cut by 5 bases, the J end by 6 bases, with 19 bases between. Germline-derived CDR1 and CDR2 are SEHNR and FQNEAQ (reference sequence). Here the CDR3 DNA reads TGTGCCAGCAGCACTGCTTTAGGAGAGCGTTCCGGGGAGCTGTTTTTT. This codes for CASSTALGERSGELFF.

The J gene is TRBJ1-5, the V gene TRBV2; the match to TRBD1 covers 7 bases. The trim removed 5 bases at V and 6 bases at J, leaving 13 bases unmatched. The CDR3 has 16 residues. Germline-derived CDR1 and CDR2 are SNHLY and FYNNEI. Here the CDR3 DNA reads TGTGCCAGCAGTTCCCATCCGGACAGGTTGAGTCAGCCCCAGCATTTT. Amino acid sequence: CASSSHPDRLSQPQHF.

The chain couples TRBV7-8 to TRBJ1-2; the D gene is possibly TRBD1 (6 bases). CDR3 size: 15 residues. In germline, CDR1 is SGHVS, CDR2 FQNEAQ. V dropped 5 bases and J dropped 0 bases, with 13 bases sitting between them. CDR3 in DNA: TGTGCCAGCAGCATACAGACAGGAGCTAACTATGGCTACACCTTC. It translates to CASSIQTGANYGYTF.

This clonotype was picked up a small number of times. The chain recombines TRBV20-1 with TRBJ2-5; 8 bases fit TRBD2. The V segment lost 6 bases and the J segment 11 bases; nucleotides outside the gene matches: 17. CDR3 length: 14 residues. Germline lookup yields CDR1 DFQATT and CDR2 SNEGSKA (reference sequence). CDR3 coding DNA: TGCAGTGCCAATCCTTCCGGGACTAGTTCGGTGCAGTACTTC. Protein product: CSANPSGTSSVQYF.

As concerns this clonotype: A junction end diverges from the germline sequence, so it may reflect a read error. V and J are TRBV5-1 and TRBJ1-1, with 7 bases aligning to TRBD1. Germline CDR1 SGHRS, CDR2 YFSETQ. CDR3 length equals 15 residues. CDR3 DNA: TGCGCCAGCAGTACAACCGGGACAGCGAACCCTGAAGCTTTCTTT. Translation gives CASSTTGTANPEAFF.

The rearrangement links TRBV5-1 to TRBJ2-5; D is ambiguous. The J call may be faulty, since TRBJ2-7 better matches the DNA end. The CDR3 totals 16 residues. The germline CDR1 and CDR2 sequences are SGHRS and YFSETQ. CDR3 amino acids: CASSFPPNGLSYEQYF. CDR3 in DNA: TGCGCCAGCAGCTTCCCCCCTAACGGGCTCTCCTACGAGCAGTACTTC.

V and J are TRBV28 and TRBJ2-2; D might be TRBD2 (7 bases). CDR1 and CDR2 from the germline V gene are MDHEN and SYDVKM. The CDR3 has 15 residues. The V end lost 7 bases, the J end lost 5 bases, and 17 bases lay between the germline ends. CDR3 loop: CASTPSGEGTGELFF. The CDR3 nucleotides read TGTGCCAGCACCCCCTCAGGGGAGGGAACCGGGGAGCTGTTTTTT.

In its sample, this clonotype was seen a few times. Here the CDR3 reads CASSRWGLYEQYF. CDR3 bases: TGTGCCAGCTCCCGATGGGGACTCTACGAGCAGTACTTC. This rearrangement joins TRBV12-3 or TRBV12-4 to TRBJ2-7, with a tentative D call TRBD2 (6 bases). With 8 bases removed from V and 3 bases from J, the gap between germline ends came to 14 bases. The CDR3 consists of 13 residues.